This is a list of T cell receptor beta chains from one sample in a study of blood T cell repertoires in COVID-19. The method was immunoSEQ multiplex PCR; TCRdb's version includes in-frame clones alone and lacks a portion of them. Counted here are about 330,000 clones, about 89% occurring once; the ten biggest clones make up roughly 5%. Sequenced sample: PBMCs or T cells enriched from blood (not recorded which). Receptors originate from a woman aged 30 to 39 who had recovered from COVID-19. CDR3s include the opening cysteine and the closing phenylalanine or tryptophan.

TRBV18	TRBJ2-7	CASSPPSAGHEQYF
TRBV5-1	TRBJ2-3	CASSRLAGATDTQYF
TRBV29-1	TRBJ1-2	CSVVIEGYTF
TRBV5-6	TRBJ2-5	CASSLGQIQETQYF
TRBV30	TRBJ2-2	CACPQGVAGELFF
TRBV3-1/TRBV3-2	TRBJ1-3	CASSQVKGPSGSVRNTIYF
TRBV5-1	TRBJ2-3	CASSSLTGGTDTQYF
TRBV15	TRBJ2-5	CATSRAAGQGMQETQYF
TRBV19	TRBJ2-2	CASSIGPQGAPGELFF
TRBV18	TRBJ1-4	CASSPLPDREKLFF
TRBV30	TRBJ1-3	CATPWDRSSGNTIYF
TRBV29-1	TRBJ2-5	CSVVFASSETQYF
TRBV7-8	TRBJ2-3	CASSPDFTDTQYF
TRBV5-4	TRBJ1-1	CASSTNTGGAEAFF
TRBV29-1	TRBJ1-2	CSVGSYTF
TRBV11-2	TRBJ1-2	CASSLASPDRESGYTF
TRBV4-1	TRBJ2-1	CASSQGNLAGGPYNEQFF
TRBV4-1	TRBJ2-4	CASSQRIAGDLAKNIQYF
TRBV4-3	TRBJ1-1	CASSRRTGGGNTEAFF
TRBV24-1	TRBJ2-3	CATSDWGLASDTQYF
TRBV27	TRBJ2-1	CASSDIDSYNEQFF
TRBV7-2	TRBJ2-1	CASSPDKSKQFF
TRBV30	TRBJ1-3	CAWSVGHSGNTIYF
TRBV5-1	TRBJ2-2	CASSLSAGGTGELFF
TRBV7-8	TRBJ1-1	CASSLERTGIKAFF
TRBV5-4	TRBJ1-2	CASSLWRAVYLYGYTF
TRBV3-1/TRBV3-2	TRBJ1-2	CASSQRTINYGYTF
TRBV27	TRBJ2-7	CASSYPGQGGHEQYF
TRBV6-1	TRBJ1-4	CASSEVGTSEVFF
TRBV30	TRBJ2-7	CAWSPALVYEQYF
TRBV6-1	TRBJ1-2	CASSEARGANYGYTF
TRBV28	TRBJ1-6	CASVGGDYNSPLHF
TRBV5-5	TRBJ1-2	CASTYSGTELGYTF
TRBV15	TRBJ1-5	CATSRDPEPSPQHF
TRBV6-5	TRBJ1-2	CASSHGRGDYGYTF
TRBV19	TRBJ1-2	CASSKDRASNYGYTF
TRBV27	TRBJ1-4	CASSHLGGENEKLFF
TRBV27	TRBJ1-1	CASSSIRGNTEAFF
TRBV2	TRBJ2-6	CASSERRRAGANVLTF
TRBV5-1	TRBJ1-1	CASSSGLLSTEAFF
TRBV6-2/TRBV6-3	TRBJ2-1	CASSSPLAGEGDEQFF
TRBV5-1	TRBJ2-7	CASSLAGQGASYEQYF
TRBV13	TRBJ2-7	CASSPSTGGYEQYF
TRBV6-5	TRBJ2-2	CASRSLAYTGELFF
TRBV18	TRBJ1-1	CASSPLTSGGTEAFF
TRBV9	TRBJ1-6	CASSAAGNSPLHF
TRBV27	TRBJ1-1	CASWGTNVTEAFF
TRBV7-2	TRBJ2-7	CASSLDSSYEQYF
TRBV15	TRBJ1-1	CATSRGMTGNSEAFF
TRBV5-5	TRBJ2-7	CASSASGGGYEQYF
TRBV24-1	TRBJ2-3	CATSEPTGRATQYF
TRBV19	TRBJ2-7	CASRQGPGGEQYF
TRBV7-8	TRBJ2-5	CASSIGTSGELETQYF
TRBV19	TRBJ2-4	CASSTNRQGKNIQYF
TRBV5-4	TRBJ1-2	CASSFGTGVYGYTF
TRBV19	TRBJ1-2	CASSIGLNYGYTF